This T cell receptor beta chain came from a study of shared clonotypes between healthy human individuals. General study findings and limits: Having only a few donors restricted how much genetic and exposure-history diversity was captured. Only blood underwent sampling, and tissue repertoires likely differ.

Naive CD8 cells were CD45RO-negative, positively selected for CCR7, excluding terminally differentiated effector memory CD45RA+ cells. Study donors comprised healthy, HIV-negative adults devoid of recent acute infection or vaccination. Note on this clone: Its antigen is as yet unknown.

Assay execution proceeded at the deep level. The assay was immunoSEQ multiplex PCR, and TCRdb's table has in-frame clones only and misses some. Of fewer than 1 million clones listed, approximately 96% are singletons. This TCR was sampled from a man aged 25-45 years in good health. The specimen sequenced was naive CD8+ T cells sorted from blood.

DNA of the CDR3: TGTGCCAGCAGTTTAGGACAAGGCTACTCCTACGAGCAGTACTTC. It specifies CASSLGQGYSYEQYF. The genes are TRBV27 and TRBJ2-7; TRBD1 is a possible D gene (5 bases). CDR1 and CDR2 from the germline V gene are MNHEY and SMNVEV (reference sequence). Trimming took off 2 bases at V and 0 bases at J, with 11 bases between the two ends. CDR3 length: 15 residues.